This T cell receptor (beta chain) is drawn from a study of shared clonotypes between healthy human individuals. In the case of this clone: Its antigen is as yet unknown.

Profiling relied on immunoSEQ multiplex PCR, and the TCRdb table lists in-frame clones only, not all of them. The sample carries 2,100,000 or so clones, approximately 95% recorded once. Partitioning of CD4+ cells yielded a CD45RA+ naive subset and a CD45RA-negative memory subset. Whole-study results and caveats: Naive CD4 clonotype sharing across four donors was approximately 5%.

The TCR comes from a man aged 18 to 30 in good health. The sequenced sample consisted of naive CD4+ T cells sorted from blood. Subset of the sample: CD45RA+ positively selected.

The chain's CDR3 is CASRPDYHNTDTQYF. DNA for the CDR3: TGTGCCAGCAGACCCGACTACCACAACACAGATACGCAGTATTTT. The V and J genes are TRBV2 and TRBJ2-3; TRBD2 is a possible D gene (5 bases). V was cut by 6 bases and J by 2 bases, with 15 bases left in between. Germline V gives CDR1 SNHLY, CDR2 FYNNEI. The CDR3 spans 15 residues.